This is a list of T cell receptor beta chains from one sample in a study of cytomegalovirus exposure and HLA in healthy donors. The repertoire was sequenced with immunoSEQ multiplex PCR; TCRdb's copy has only in-frame clones and lacks some. The sample lists around 200,000 clones, 77% occurring once. Sequencing was done on a sample of PBMCs. Every receptor here comes from a woman aged 60 to 75 in good health and CMV-seropositive. The conserved cysteine and the conserved F or W are not part of the CDR3 here. The order of the fields is V gene, J gene, CDR3 protein.

>TRBV19|TRBJ2-1
ASSVSLSGGAGEQF
>TRBV19|TRBJ1-5
ASSTDRPNQPQH
>TRBV10-3|TRBJ1-4
AISDRTGVTEKLF
>TRBV9|TRBJ2-4
ASSASGSGADIQY
>TRBV30|TRBJ1-5
AWSVSRDQPQH
>TRBV7-3|TRBJ2-7
ASSLDRLGEQY
>TRBV28|TRBJ2-7
ASATGGRYEQY
>TRBV14|TRBJ1-4
ASSPVGGLYEKLF
>TRBV6-1|TRBJ1-4
ASSERPGTDNEKLF
>TRBV27|TRBJ2-3
ASSSLGADTDTQY
>TRBV28|TRBJ1-1
ASRPTLGLMNTEAF
>TRBV10-2|TRBJ2-5
ASSGQGGETQY
>TRBV19|TRBJ2-7
ASCWKGGYEQY
>TRBV28|TRBJ2-3
ASSPWGLAEFGTDTQY
>TRBV9|TRBJ2-5
ASSGRRLAGGETQY
>TRBV6-5|TRBJ2-2
ASRRNTGELF
>TRBV11-2|TRBJ2-3
ASSSSGRANTDTQY
>TRBV18|TRBJ1-1
ASSYDGGNTEAF
>TRBV5-4|TRBJ2-1
ASSLAGQGGNEQF
>TRBV28|TRBJ2-1
ASSSTGTGGGEQF
>TRBV27|TRBJ2-7
ASSYRGYGPSYEQY
>TRBV4-3|TRBJ1-2
ASSQDWGPGGNYGYT
>TRBV7-8|TRBJ2-7
ASSLGLAGNSYEQY
>TRBV10-2|TRBJ2-3
ASSRGTSGRAETDTQY
>TRBV19|TRBJ2-2
ASNYPGSTGELF
>TRBV5-4|TRBJ2-2
ASSLALSGGGELF
>TRBV2|TRBJ1-3
ASTGGSGNTIY
>TRBV4-1|TRBJ1-2
ASSQRTGGFYGYT
>TRBV4-1|TRBJ2-6
ASRSGIAPASGANVLT